The next 29 T cell receptor beta chains were all read from a single sample in a study of blood T cells in healthy people across ages. Primers used in a second PCR of roughly 6 to 11 cycles were a sample-barcoded 5' primer and a J-beta primer mix. TCRdb redid the calling of the 5' RACE reads with MiXCR, one entry per CDR3 protein. This table has around 1,000,000 distinct CDR3 sequences, around two fifths appearing once. Sequences were obtained from blood. Receptors were obtained from a man aged 18 to 35 in good health.

The chain uses TRBV7-8 and TRBJ2-7; TRBD2 agrees at 10 bases. Germline values: CDR1 SGHVS, CDR2 FQNEAQ. The CDR3 spans 22 residues. Unmatched junction bases numbered 22, after V lost 2 bases and J lost 0 bases. CDR3 sequence (DNA): TGTGCCAGCAGCTTAAGCCTAGCGGGGGAACTCTATGTGTCATTGAGCTCCTACGAGCAGTACTTC. Its protein is CASSLSLAGELYVSLSSYEQYF. The full variable domain, with the rest looked up from reference TRBV7-8 and TRBJ2-7, is GAGVSQSPRYKVAKRGQDVALRCDPISGHVSLFWYQQALGQGPEFLTYFQNEAQLDKSGLPSDRFFAERPEGSVSTLKIQRTQQEDSAVYLCASSLSLAGELYVSLSSYEQYFGPGTRLTVT.

The rearrangement joins TRBV2 to TRBJ1-2, with 7 bases aligning to TRBD1. This CDR3 spans 15 amino acids. Germline V gives CDR1 SNHLY, CDR2 FYNNEI. J gave up 3 bases and V 5 bases, and 9 bases lay outside the gene matches. Here the CDR3 reads CASSFLQGVDYGYTF. CDR3 sequence (DNA): TGTGCCAGCAGTTTTCTCCAGGGGGTGGACTATGGCTACACCTTC.

This clonotype has a handful of counts. The chain combines TRBV7-2 with TRBJ2-3; no clear D. The CDR3 contains 12 residues. Germline V CDR1 and CDR2: SGHTA, FQGNSA. The V end lost 5 bases, the J end lost 14 bases, and 17 bases lay between the germline ends. The CDR3 DNA is TGTGCCAGCAGCCCGGCCCACCTTTCTTTGTATTTT. Its protein product is CASSPAHLSLYF. Based on the CDR3 plus reference TRBV7-2 and TRBJ2-3, the full variable domain is GAGVSQSPSNKVTEKGKDVELRCDPISGHTALYWYRQSLGQGLEFLIYFQGNSAPDKSGLPSDRFSAERTGGSVSTLTIQRTQQEDSAVYLCASSPAHLSLYFGPGTRLTVL.

At least ten counts were recorded for this clonotype. The chain links TRBV10-3 to TRBJ2-5; tentative D call: TRBD2 (7 bases). V lost 6 bases and J 3 bases, leaving 11 bases between the germline ends. The CDR3 totals 13 residues. Germline CDR1 ENHRY, CDR2 SYGVKD. CDR3 in amino acids: CAISGGLKETQYF. Written as DNA, the CDR3 is TGTGCCATCAGCGGGGGGCTGAAAGAGACCCAGTACTTC.

This clonotype was seen a handful of times. The V and J genes are TRBV4-1 and TRBJ1-1, with 8 bases matching TRBD1. Germline V lookup: CDR1 MGHRA, CDR2 YSYEKL. This CDR3 is built from 15 residues. V shed 2 bases and J 0 bases; nucleotides not matched to a gene: 2. In DNA form, the CDR3 reads TGCGCCAGCAGCCAACTGACAGGGGTGAACACTGAAGCTTTCTTT. Translated: CASSQLTGVNTEAFF.

The chain combines TRBV7-2 with TRBJ2-1; maybe TRBD1 (6 bases). Germline assignment: CDR1 SGHTA and CDR2 FQGNSA. The V and J ends lost 3 bases and 0 bases respectively, with 12 bases between them. The CDR3 length is 16 residues. CDR3 sequence reads: CASSFPGHPSYNEQFF. The CDR3 bases are TGTGCCAGCAGCTTCCCGGGACATCCCTCCTACAATGAGCAGTTCTTC. Drawing the rest from reference TRBV7-2 and TRBJ2-1, the complete variable domain is GAGVSQSPSNKVTEKGKDVELRCDPISGHTALYWYRQSLGQGLEFLIYFQGNSAPDKSGLPSDRFSAERTGGSVSTLTIQRTQQEDSAVYLCASSFPGHPSYNEQFFGPGTRLTVL.

This chain connects TRBV29-1 to TRBJ1-1, with D maybe TRBD1 (5 bases). CDR1 and CDR2 (germline): SQVTM, ANQGSEA. This CDR3 contains 12 residues. V gave up 7 bases and J gave up 7 bases, with 16 bases separating them. CDR3 sequence (DNA): TGCAGCGCCGCGGGCAGGGACGGTGAAGCTTTCTTT. Its protein is CSAAGRDGEAFF.

The gene calls are TRBV4-2 and TRBJ2-1; 9 bases match TRBD1. CDR1 LGHNA and CDR2 YNFKEQ come from the germline V gene. J lost 8 bases, V lost 2 bases, and 16 bases had no gene match. The CDR3 is made up of 18 amino acids. CDR3 bases: TGTGCCAGCAGCCAATTCCCTTTTCCCGGACAGGGGATTGATGAGCAGTTCTTC. This sequence encodes CASSQFPFPGQGIDEQFF.

J is TRBJ2-2 and V is TRBV12-3 or TRBV12-4; no firm D call. Trimming shortened V by 4 bases and J by 1 base, and 10 bases separated the two germline ends. CDR3 length equals 15 residues. CDR3 DNA: TGTGCCAGCAGTTGGCAGATCATGAACACCGGGGAGCTGTTTTTT. It yields the protein CASSWQIMNTGELFF.

V is TRBV2 and J is TRBJ2-7; maybe TRBD1 (5 bases). CDR1 is SNHLY, CDR2 FYNNEI, per germline. Trimming removed 4 bases at V and 2 bases at J, with 9 bases between. This CDR3 comprises 13 residues. The CDR3 bases are TGTGCCAGCAGTGGGGTAGGGGCCTACGAGCAGTACTTC. Encoded protein: CASSGVGAYEQYF.

This clonotype was seen a handful of times. CDR3 DNA: TGTGCCAGCAGCCCCGACCTTTCTGGGCCGGGAAGGACCCAGTACTTC. Translating it yields CASSPDLSGPGRTQYF. The chain employs TRBV3-1 and TRBJ2-5; D might be TRBD2 (5 bases). Trimming left V 4 bases short and J 7 bases short, with 22 bases between. The CDR3 has 16 amino acids. Per the germline V gene, CDR1 is LGHDT and CDR2 is YNNKEL (reference sequence).

This clonotype was detected once. Given a much more abundant clone one base away, this may be a read error. The chain carries TRBV7-9 and TRBJ2-7, with D hard to call. The ends were cut back, 0 bases at V and 7 bases at J, with 10 bases in the middle. Germline CDR1 and CDR2: SEHNR and FQNEAQ (reference sequence). The CDR3 length is 13 residues. For the CDR3, the DNA is TGTGCCAGCAGCTTAGCAGGTTGGAATGAGCAGTACTTC. The encoded protein is CASSLAGWNEQYF.

This clonotype was seen more than once but under ten times. This chain links TRBV4-3 with TRBJ2-1; D perhaps matches TRBD1 (7 bases). Per germline, CDR1 LGHNA and CDR2 YSLEER. The CDR3 contains 17 residues. Trimming pared 3 bases from V and 4 bases from J, leaving 19 bases between. In DNA, the CDR3 is TGCGCCAGCAGCCACGGGGACGGAGGGGGCCCATACAATGAGCAGTTCTTC. Translated, it gives CASSHGDGGGPYNEQFF.

A few counts support this clonotype. The chain joins TRBV6-5 to TRBJ2-7; tentatively, D is TRBD1 or TRBD2 (5 bases each). CDR3 length: 16 amino acids. CDR1 and CDR2 (germline): MNHEY, SVGAGI. Trimming took 9 bases from V and 6 from J, leaving 27 bases between them. CDR3 DNA sequence: TGTGCCAGTTGCCGCCCGGGACCTCCAGGTATTGGCGAGCAGTACTTC. Translation: CASCRPGPPGIGEQYF.

This clonotype appeared a few times. The chain joins TRBV25-1 to TRBJ1-4; 9 positions agree with TRBD1. The germline V gene encodes CDR1 MGHDK and CDR2 SYGVNS. The junction had 5 bases not matched to a gene; V was cut back by 3 bases and J by 0 bases. The CDR3 loop spans 17 amino acids. The CDR3, as DNA: TGTGCCAGCAGTGAGTGGACAGGGGCATCAACTAATGAAAAACTGTTTTTT. This encodes CASSEWTGASTNEKLFF.

The J gene is TRBJ1-3, the V gene TRBV25-1; 8 positions match TRBD1. Germline V gene sequence: CDR1 MGHDK, CDR2 SYGVNS. Losses at the gene ends were 0 bases for V and 2 bases for J; bases not matched to a gene: 3. The length of the CDR3 is 16 residues. Here the CDR3 reads CASSEYRTGTGNTIYF. The CDR3 nucleotides are TGTGCCAGCAGTGAATATCGGACAGGGACTGGAAACACCATATATTTT.

Concerning this clonotype itself: A read error may account for a junction end that differs from germline. The chain joins TRBV29-1 to TRBJ2-3; a possible D gene is TRBD2 (7 bases). The CDR3 runs 15 residues. The germline gives CDR1 SQVTM, CDR2 ANQGSEA. This chain's CDR3 is CSVDGTTGGTNTQYF. DNA for the CDR3: TGCAGCGTCGACGGGACTACCGGGGGCACAAATACGCAGTATTTT.

This clonotype was recorded a few times. The chain couples TRBV6-2 or TRBV6-3 to TRBJ2-7; 7 nucleotides match TRBD1. Germline CDR1 MNHEY, CDR2 SVGEGT. The CDR3 loop spans 15 amino acids. Losses at the gene ends were 7 bases for V and 0 bases for J; bases not matched to a gene: 9. The CDR3 sequence is CASTSDRELSYEQYF. The DNA for the CDR3 is TGTGCCAGCACCTCAGACAGGGAACTCTCCTACGAGCAGTACTTC.

This clonotype was recorded at least ten times. The rearrangement links TRBV7-2 to TRBJ1-1; D is ambiguous. Deletions cut 5 bases from V and 5 bases from J, with 15 bases between. Germline-derived CDR1 and CDR2 are SGHTA and FQGNSA. There are 14 residues in the CDR3. In DNA, the CDR3 is TGTGCCAGCAGCCCCCCCGGGAGGCAGACTGAAGCTTTCTTT. This encodes CASSPPGRQTEAFF.

The rearrangement uses TRBV14 and TRBJ1-1; TRBD1 agrees at 7 bases. Losses at the gene ends were 4 bases for V and 2 bases for J; bases not matched to a gene: 7. The CDR3 has 15 residues. CDR1 SGHDN and CDR2 FVKESK come from the germline V gene. This CDR3 is CASSPGQDINTEAFF. The CDR3 nucleotides read TGTGCCAGCAGCCCTGGACAGGACATTAACACTGAAGCTTTCTTT.

This clonotype has more than one count but fewer than ten. The junction departs from the called germline gene at one end, perhaps through a read error. V usage is TRBV10-3 and J usage is TRBJ2-5; no clear D gene. CDR1 is ENHRY and CDR2 is SYGVKD in the germline V gene. The CDR3 sequence is 13 residues long. The CDR3 DNA reads as TGTGCCACCAGTGATAAGGTCCAAGAGACCCAGTACTTC. Translating gives CATSDKVQETQYF.

The chain links TRBV10-3 to TRBJ2-3, with a weak D call TRBD1 (6 bases). V lost 3 bases and J lost 0, with 10 bases in between. From germline, CDR1 is ENHRY and CDR2 SYGVKD. CDR3 length: 15 amino acids. The CDR3 region has the DNA TGTGCCATCAGTGAACAGGGACCTAGCACAGATACGCAGTATTTT. Translating it yields CAISEQGPSTDTQYF.

The rearrangement uses TRBV10-1 and TRBJ2-5; 7 nucleotides align to TRBD1. The CDR3 is 14 amino acids. Germline V gene sequence: CDR1 WNHNN, CDR2 SYGVQD (reference sequence). Trimming cost V 5 bases and J 6 bases; bases outside gene matches: 9. This CDR3 reads CASSPEGAGKTQYF. In DNA, the CDR3 is TGCGCCAGCAGTCCAGAGGGGGCAGGAAAGACCCAGTACTTC.

This clonotype has ten or more counts. This chain uses TRBV10-3 with TRBJ1-2, with D perhaps TRBD1 (5 bases). This CDR3 is built from 14 residues. Germline V CDR1 and CDR2: ENHRY, SYGVKD. The germline V and J ends were trimmed by 0 bases and 2 bases, with 7 bases remaining between them. In nucleotides, the CDR3 is TGTGCCATCAGTGAGTCCCGGGGGAACTATGGCTACACCTTC. This gives the protein CAISESRGNYGYTF.

J is TRBJ1-1 and V is TRBV6-5, with TRBD1 as a possible D gene (6 bases). In germline, CDR1 is MNHEY, CDR2 SVGAGI. Trimming removed 2 bases from V and 5 bases from J, with 9 bases in between. The CDR3 runs to 13 residues. The CDR3 region is CASSYTGRTEAFF. CDR3 nucleotides: TGTGCCAGCAGTTACACAGGGAGAACTGAAGCTTTCTTT.

The chain recombines TRBV2 with TRBJ2-5; perhaps D is TRBD1 or TRBD2 (5 bases each). From germline, CDR1 is SNHLY and CDR2 FYNNEI. Trimming took off 1 base at V and 11 bases at J, with 20 bases between the two ends. The CDR3 has 15 residues. The CDR3 region is CASSEEGTDDNEQYF. The CDR3 DNA sequence: TGTGCCAGCAGTGAAGAGGGGACGGATGACAATGAGCAGTACTTC. Full variable domain (rest looked up from reference TRBV2 and TRBJ2-5): EPEVTQTPSHQVTQMGQEVILRCVPISNHLYFYWYRQILGQKVEFLVSFYNNEISEKSEIFDDQFSVERPDGSNFTLKIRSTKLEDSAMYFCASSEEGTDDNEQYFGPGTRLLVL.

The V and J genes are TRBV12-3 or TRBV12-4 and TRBJ1-1; perhaps TRBD1 as D (5 bases). The germline V and J ends were trimmed by 5 bases and 5 bases, with 18 bases remaining between them. This CDR3 has 15 residues. The CDR3 bases are TGTGCCAGCAGTCCGGTTGTCGGGGGGAAAACTGAAGCTTTCTTT. As protein: CASSPVVGGKTEAFF.

This rearrangement joins TRBV11-2 to TRBJ2-4; 8 nucleotides align to TRBD1. Germline values: CDR1 SGHAT, CDR2 FQNNGV. The CDR3 totals 19 residues. V was clipped by 4 bases and J by 1 base; unmatched bases: 15. Here the CDR3 DNA reads TGTGCCAGCAGCTCTCTGGAGGACAGGGCTCGCATGGCCAAAAACATTCAGTACTTC. Translated, it gives CASSSLEDRARMAKNIQYF.

This clonotype came up a few times. The CDR3 DNA sequence: TGTGCCAGCAGCTTCGGAATTGGTGGCAATCAGCCCCAGCATTTT. It encodes CASSFGIGGNQPQHF. The rearrangement uses TRBV7-9 and TRBJ1-5; D remains unclear. Germline CDR1 and CDR2: SEHNR and FQNEAQ (reference sequence). This CDR3 region has 15 residues. V was clipped by 3 bases and J by 2 bases, with 11 bases between them.